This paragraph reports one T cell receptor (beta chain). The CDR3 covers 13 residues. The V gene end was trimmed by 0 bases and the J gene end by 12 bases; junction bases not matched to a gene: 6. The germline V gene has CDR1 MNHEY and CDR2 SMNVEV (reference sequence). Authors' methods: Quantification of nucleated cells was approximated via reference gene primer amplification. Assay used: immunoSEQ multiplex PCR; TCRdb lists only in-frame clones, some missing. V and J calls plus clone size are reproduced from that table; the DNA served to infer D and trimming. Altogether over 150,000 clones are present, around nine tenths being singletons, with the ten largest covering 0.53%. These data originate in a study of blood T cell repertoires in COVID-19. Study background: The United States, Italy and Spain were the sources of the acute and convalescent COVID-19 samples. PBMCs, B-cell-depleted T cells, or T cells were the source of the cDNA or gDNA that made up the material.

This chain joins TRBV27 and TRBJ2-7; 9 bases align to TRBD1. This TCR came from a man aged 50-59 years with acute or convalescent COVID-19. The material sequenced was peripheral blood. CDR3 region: CASSLSPQGARYF. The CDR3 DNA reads TGTGCCAGCAGTTTATCGCCACAGGGGGCTCGGTACTTC.